A single sample is the source of the 10 T cell receptor beta chains below, sequenced in a study of T cell responses to AZD1222 COVID-19 vaccine. The assay was immunoSEQ multiplex PCR, and TCRdb's table has in-frame clones only and misses some. The data contain about 120,000 clones, more than 85% of them seen just once; the ten biggest clones take up approximately 4.5%. The sample here was peripheral blood, taken on day 0 of AZD1222 vaccination. The receptors shown here come from an adult in good health.

This chain links TRBV7-2 with TRBJ1-3; no clear D. This CDR3 has 14 amino acids. The V end lost 5 bases, the J end lost 1 base, and 9 bases lay between the germline ends. Germline V gene lookup returns CDR1 SGHTA and CDR2 FQGNSA. The CDR3 loop is CASSLRRSGNTIYF. The CDR3 DNA follows: TGTGCCAGCAGCCTACGGAGGTCTGGAAACACCATATATTTT.

CDR3 sequence reads: CASSYQGQPYEQYF. CDR3 nucleotide sequence: TGTGCCAGCAGTTACCAGGGACAACCCTACGAGCAGTACTTC. This sequence joins TRBV6-2 or TRBV6-3 and TRBJ2-7; TRBD1 might be the D (6 bases). V lost 2 bases to trimming and J lost 2 bases, with 10 bases between them. Germline CDR1 is MNHEY and CDR2 is SVGEGT. The length of the CDR3 is 14 residues.

This chain links TRBV18 with TRBJ2-1; a possible D gene is TRBD1 (6 bases). Germline loops: CDR1 KGHSH, CDR2 LQKENI. V gave up 3 bases and J gave up 0 bases, with 9 bases separating them. The CDR3 spans 15 residues. The CDR3 DNA is TGTGCCAGCTCACCTACAGGGATCTCCTACAATGAGCAGTTCTTC. Protein product: CASSPTGISYNEQFF.

This clone occurred once. This chain connects TRBV5-6 to TRBJ2-3, with D perhaps matching TRBD1 (5 bases). The CDR3 loop spans 14 amino acids. Per the germline V gene, CDR1 is SGHDT and CDR2 is YYEEEE. V was cut by 0 bases and J by 6 bases, with 11 bases left in between. CDR3 region: CASSLDPGRDTQYF. CDR3 nucleotides: TGTGCCAGCAGCTTGGACCCAGGGCGGGATACGCAGTATTTT.

The V gene is TRBV11-2, the J gene TRBJ1-6; D is ambiguous. V was cut by 2 bases and J by 4 bases, with 6 bases left in between. Germline CDR1 SGHAT, CDR2 FQNNGV. The CDR3 is made up of 14 amino acids. CDR3 in amino acids: CASSLQQYNSPLHF. CDR3 coding DNA: TGTGCCAGCAGCTTACAACAGTATAATTCACCCCTCCACTTT.

This clone was seen only once. The chain is built from TRBV5-1 and TRBJ1-5, with TRBD1 matching 9 bases. V shed 3 bases, J shed 4 bases, and the junction held 2 bases outside the gene matches. Germline CDR1 reads SGHRS; CDR2 reads YFSETQ. The CDR3 sequence is 14 residues long. The CDR3 is CASSSGTGNQPQHF. The DNA for the CDR3 is TGCGCCAGCAGCTCCGGGACAGGGAATCAGCCCCAGCATTTT.

The CDR3 region is CATSDLGSGNEQFF. CDR3 DNA sequence: TGTGCCACCAGTGATCTGGGGTCGGGCAATGAGCAGTTCTTC. The rearrangement joins TRBV24-1 to TRBJ2-1; D remains unclear. This CDR3 is 14 amino acids long. Germline V gene data show CDR1 as KGHDR and CDR2 as SFDVKD. Between the trimmed V and J ends, which lost 3 bases and 6 bases, there was a span of 11 bases.

V is TRBV11-2 and J is TRBJ2-3; D might be TRBD1 or TRBD2, each matching 5 bases. CDR1 is SGHAT, CDR2 FQNNGV, per germline. The CDR3 has 15 residues. V was shortened by 6 bases and J by 5 bases, with 18 bases between the two germline ends. The DNA of the CDR3 is TGTGCCAGCAGATTTGAAGAGGGGTTTCAAGATACGCAGTATTTT. As protein: CASRFEEGFQDTQYF.

V gene TRBV5-6 combines with J gene TRBJ1-4, with TRBD1 identical over 8 bases. With V trimmed by 3 bases and J by 7 bases, 8 bases remained unmatched. The CDR3 runs to 15 residues. Germline V gene data show CDR1 as SGHDT and CDR2 as YYEEEE. The CDR3 DNA follows: TGTGCCAGCAGCTCGAGCGGGACAGGAGGTGAAAAACTGTTTTTT. Its translation: CASSSSGTGGEKLFF.

This clone appeared a few times. The V and J genes are TRBV5-1 and TRBJ2-5, with 11 bases that match TRBD2. This CDR3 comprises 16 residues. The V gene end was trimmed by 3 bases and the J gene end by 5 bases; junction bases not matched to a gene: 9. CDR1 is SGHRS, CDR2 YFSETQ, per germline. The CDR3 DNA is TGCGCCAGCAGCTCAAAAGTAGCGGGGGGGCAGGAGACCCAGTACTTC. Its protein product is CASSSKVAGGQETQYF.